The T cell receptor beta chain described here comes from a study of cytomegalovirus exposure and HLA in healthy donors. A multiplex PCR was run with 60 Vbeta primers and 13 Jbeta primers. Sequencing used immunoSEQ multiplex PCR; TCRdb keeps in-frame clones, though not all of them. Here the sample spans 150,000 to 200,000 clones, 81% being singletons. Specimen: PBMCs. This TCR was recovered from a man between 18 and 35 years old in good health and CMV-seronegative.

CDR3 in amino acids: CASSSYRGGQGSGVYGYTF. DNA of the CDR3: TGTGCCAGCAGTTCTTACCGAGGAGGACAGGGGAGCGGGGTCTATGGCTACACCTTC. V usage is TRBV28 and J usage is TRBJ1-2; 9 bases line up with TRBD1. This CDR3 is built from 19 residues. CDR1 is MDHEN and CDR2 is SYDVKM in the germline V gene. Losses at the gene ends were 4 bases for V and 4 bases for J; bases not matched to a gene: 19.